Listed below are T cell receptor beta chains from one sample, sequenced in a study of blood T cell repertoires in COVID-19. TCRdb keeps only in-frame clones here, not all; method: immunoSEQ multiplex PCR. This table holds under 200,000 clones, around 84% found once. Sequencing was performed on PBMCs or T cells enriched from blood (not recorded which). The receptors here all came from a woman aged 45-60 years who had recovered from COVID-19. CDR3s include the opening cysteine and the closing phenylalanine or tryptophan. D genes are given only for firm matches. Not every row has a clone size; where given, it reads once, few, many or a size class.

DNA: TGTGCCAGGACAGGGGCTAACTATGGCTACACCTTC
CDR3: CARTGANYGYTF
V: TRBV6-5
D: TRBD1
size: -
J: TRBJ1-2

DNA: TGTGCCAGCAGCTACCCCCCCGCGGGATGGGAGACCCAGTACTTC
CDR3: CASSYPPAGWETQYF
V: TRBV7-9
D: -
size: -
J: TRBJ2-5

DNA: TGTGCCAGCAAAGACTCCGCCGATACGCAGTATTTT
CDR3: CASKDSADTQYF
V: TRBV6-5
D: -
size: -
J: TRBJ2-3

DNA: TGTGCCAGCTCACCTCTGGCCCCGATCTCCTACAATGAGCAGTTCTTC
CDR3: CASSPLAPISYNEQFF
V: TRBV18
D: -
size: -
J: TRBJ2-1

DNA: TGTGCCAGTAATCAGGTTGGGCAGGGGAGCACTGAAGCTTTCTTT
CDR3: CASNQVGQGSTEAFF
V: TRBV19
D: -
size: -
J: TRBJ1-1

DNA: TGTGCCAGCAGCCGGGACTTCAATGAGCAGTTCTTC
CDR3: CASSRDFNEQFF
V: TRBV7-2
D: -
size: -
J: TRBJ2-1

DNA: TGTGCCAGCAGCTTAAAAGGGGACACCGGGGAGCTGTTTTTT
CDR3: CASSLKGDTGELFF
V: TRBV7-9
D: -
size: once
J: TRBJ2-2

DNA: TGTGCCAGCAGCGTAAGTACAGGGAACGACAATGAGCAGTTCTTC
CDR3: CASSVSTGNDNEQFF
V: TRBV9
D: -
size: -
J: TRBJ2-1

DNA: TGTGCCAGCAGTTTCGAGAGGAACACTGAAGCTTTCTTT
CDR3: CASSFERNTEAFF
V: TRBV12-3/TRBV12-4
D: -
size: -
J: TRBJ1-1

DNA: TGTGCCAGCAGTTTAAGGGGTATCGGTCAGCCCCAGCATTTT
CDR3: CASSLRGIGQPQHF
V: TRBV27
D: -
size: few
J: TRBJ1-5

DNA: TGTGCCAGCAGCCCTGAAGCGGGGGGGCGGCTTGAGCAGTTCTTC
CDR3: CASSPEAGGRLEQFF
V: TRBV7-2
D: TRBD2
size: once
J: TRBJ2-1

DNA: TGTGCCAGCAGCCAGTACCCGACAGAGCAGTACTTC
CDR3: CASSQYPTEQYF
V: TRBV5-4
D: -
size: few
J: TRBJ2-7

DNA: TGCGCCAGCAGCTTAGGTTTGGGACTAGCGGGAGGAGAGGCCAAAAACATTCAGTACTTC
CDR3: CASSLGLGLAGGEAKNIQYF
V: TRBV5-1
D: TRBD2
size: -
J: TRBJ2-4

DNA: TGTGCCAGCAGCCAAGGAGCGGGCGAGCAGTACTTC
CDR3: CASSQGAGEQYF
V: TRBV3-1/TRBV3-2
D: -
size: -
J: TRBJ2-7

DNA: TGCAGCGCCTTATCCCCCTACGAGCAGTACTTC
CDR3: CSALSPYEQYF
V: TRBV29-1
D: -
size: -
J: TRBJ2-7

DNA: TGTGCCAGCAGATCCTCAGGGGCCCCTGGGAACACTGAAGCTTTCTTT
CDR3: CASRSSGAPGNTEAFF
V: TRBV28
D: -
size: -
J: TRBJ1-1

DNA: TGCGCCAGCAGCTTGCTAGGGGGCTATGGCTACACCTTC
CDR3: CASSLLGGYGYTF
V: TRBV5-1
D: -
size: -
J: TRBJ1-2

DNA: TGCAGCGTTGGAGGGCTCGACACTGAAGCTTTCTTT
CDR3: CSVGGLDTEAFF
V: TRBV29-1
D: -
size: -
J: TRBJ1-1

DNA: TGTGCCAGCTCACCCCGACAGGCGATGAACACTGAAGCTTTCTTT
CDR3: CASSPRQAMNTEAFF
V: TRBV18
D: -
size: -
J: TRBJ1-1

DNA: TGCGCCAGCAGCCAACCGACTAGGGGAAGCAATGAGCAGTTCTTC
CDR3: CASSQPTRGSNEQFF
V: TRBV4-1
D: -
size: once
J: TRBJ2-1

DNA: TGCGCCAGCAGCCCAGGGGACGGGCTAAGGGGCTACACCTTC
CDR3: CASSPGDGLRGYTF
V: TRBV4-3
D: -
size: once
J: TRBJ1-2

DNA: TGTGCCAGTGCCCCCGGGGCGGGGTACTACAATGAGCAGTTCTTC
CDR3: CASAPGAGYYNEQFF
V: TRBV19
D: -
size: -
J: TRBJ2-1

DNA: TGTGCCAGCTCACCCAACAGGGGCGACGGCTACACCTTC
CDR3: CASSPNRGDGYTF
V: TRBV18
D: TRBD1
size: -
J: TRBJ1-2

DNA: TGCGCCAGCAGCCAAGTTATTCGTGGAGCGAAACCTTCACCCCTCCACTTT
CDR3: CASSQVIRGAKPSPLHF
V: TRBV4-3
D: -
size: -
J: TRBJ1-6

DNA: TGTGCCACGAAATTAGCCGGGGAGCTGTTTTTT
CDR3: CATKLAGELFF
V: TRBV3-1/TRBV3-2
D: -
size: -
J: TRBJ2-2

DNA: TGTGCCAGCAGCCAAGCTGGGCCTGAAGCTTTCTTT
CDR3: CASSQAGPEAFF
V: TRBV4-2
D: -
size: -
J: TRBJ1-1

DNA: TGTGCCAGCAGGCCCGACAGGGGAAACACCGGGGAGCTGTTTTTT
CDR3: CASRPDRGNTGELFF
V: TRBV6-5
D: TRBD1
size: -
J: TRBJ2-2

DNA: TGTGCCAGCAGCAGCGGGGGGACTAACACCGGGGAGCTGTTTTTT
CDR3: CASSSGGTNTGELFF
V: TRBV5-5
D: TRBD2
size: once
J: TRBJ2-2

DNA: TGTGCCAGCAGCTTTAATCAGGTGAACACTGAAGCTTTCTTT
CDR3: CASSFNQVNTEAFF
V: TRBV7-9
D: -
size: -
J: TRBJ1-1

DNA: TGTGCCAGCAGTCAGCGCACCCTAAGGACAGATACGCAGTATTTT
CDR3: CASSQRTLRTDTQYF
V: TRBV6-5
D: -
size: once
J: TRBJ2-3

DNA: TGCGCCAGCAGCTCCCAGCGGGGGGAGTCCTACGAGCAGTACTTC
CDR3: CASSSQRGESYEQYF
V: TRBV5-1
D: TRBD2
size: -
J: TRBJ2-7

DNA: TGCGCCAGCAGCCGCACTAGCGGGGGGGCCCAGGAGCAGTTCTTC
CDR3: CASSRTSGGAQEQFF
V: TRBV4-1
D: TRBD2
size: -
J: TRBJ2-1

DNA: TGTGCCAGCACTCGGACAGGGAGGTCAGGCGAGCAGTACTTC
CDR3: CASTRTGRSGEQYF
V: TRBV7-8
D: TRBD1
size: -
J: TRBJ2-7

DNA: TGTGCCAGCTCACCAGCAGGCCCTTCAAACGAGCAGTACTTC
CDR3: CASSPAGPSNEQYF
V: TRBV18
D: -
size: -
J: TRBJ2-7

DNA: TGTGCCAGCAGCGCGGGACTAGCGGGAGGAGAAAGTGAGCAGTTCTTC
CDR3: CASSAGLAGGESEQFF
V: TRBV9
D: TRBD2
size: -
J: TRBJ2-1

DNA: TGCGCCAGCAGCGGGACAGTTCCGAACACTGAAGCTTTCTTT
CDR3: CASSGTVPNTEAFF
V: TRBV5-1
D: TRBD1
size: -
J: TRBJ1-1

DNA: TGTGCCAGTAGTGATGTGGTTCAGGGTAGGGCTGAAGCTTTCTTT
CDR3: CASSDVVQGRAEAFF
V: TRBV19
D: -
size: -
J: TRBJ1-1

DNA: TGTGCCAGCAGTGAAGAGAAGAGGACCCAGTACTTC
CDR3: CASSEEKRTQYF
V: TRBV2
D: -
size: -
J: TRBJ2-5

DNA: TGTGCCAGCAGTGATTTGGGCTCAAATCAGCCCCAGCATTTT
CDR3: CASSDLGSNQPQHF
V: TRBV6-1
D: -
size: -
J: TRBJ1-5

DNA: TGCGCCAGCAGCCAGTTTTTCAGCGGGGGGGTTAAAGAGACCCAGTACTTC
CDR3: CASSQFFSGGVKETQYF
V: TRBV4-3
D: TRBD2
size: -
J: TRBJ2-5

DNA: TGTGCCAGCAGTTCTACAGGGATAAAAGGCTACACCTTC
CDR3: CASSSTGIKGYTF
V: TRBV6-5
D: -
size: -
J: TRBJ1-2

DNA: TGTGCCAGTAGTCAGGATCGTGCAACTAATGAAAAACTGTTTTTT
CDR3: CASSQDRATNEKLFF
V: TRBV19
D: -
size: once
J: TRBJ1-4

DNA: TGTGCCAGCAGTTTACAAGGGCGGGTGACAGATACGCAGTATTTT
CDR3: CASSLQGRVTDTQYF
V: TRBV28
D: -
size: -
J: TRBJ2-3

DNA: TGTGCCAGCAGCCCCAGGACATTCACAGATACGCAGTATTTT
CDR3: CASSPRTFTDTQYF
V: TRBV5-4
D: -
size: -
J: TRBJ2-3

DNA: TGTGCCAGCAGCCTAAATCCACCGGGACAGGGGAAAGGTTCACCCCTCCACTTT
CDR3: CASSLNPPGQGKGSPLHF
V: TRBV5-4
D: TRBD1
size: -
J: TRBJ1-6

DNA: TGTGCCAGCATTCGGAACACTGAAGCTTTCTTT
CDR3: CASIRNTEAFF
V: TRBV2
D: -
size: -
J: TRBJ1-1

DNA: TGCAGTGCTAGTCCGGGAGTTTCAAATCAGCCCCAGCATTTT
CDR3: CSASPGVSNQPQHF
V: TRBV20-1
D: -
size: -
J: TRBJ1-5

DNA: TGTGCCAGCAGCTGGGGGGGACTGTACACAGATACGCAGTATTTT
CDR3: CASSWGGLYTDTQYF
V: TRBV11-3
D: TRBD2
size: -
J: TRBJ2-3